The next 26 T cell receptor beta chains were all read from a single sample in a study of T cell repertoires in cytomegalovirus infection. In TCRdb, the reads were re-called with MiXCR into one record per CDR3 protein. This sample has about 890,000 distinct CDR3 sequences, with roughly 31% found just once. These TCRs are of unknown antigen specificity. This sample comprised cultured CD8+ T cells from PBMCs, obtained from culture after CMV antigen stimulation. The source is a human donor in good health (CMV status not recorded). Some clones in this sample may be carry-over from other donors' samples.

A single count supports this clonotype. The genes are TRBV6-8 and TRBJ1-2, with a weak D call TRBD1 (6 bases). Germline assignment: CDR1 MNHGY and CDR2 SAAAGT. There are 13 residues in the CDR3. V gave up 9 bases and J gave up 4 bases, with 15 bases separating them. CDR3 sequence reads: CASSGQTVYGYTF. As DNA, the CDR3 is TGTGCCAGTTCTGGACAGACAGTCTATGGCTACACCTTC.

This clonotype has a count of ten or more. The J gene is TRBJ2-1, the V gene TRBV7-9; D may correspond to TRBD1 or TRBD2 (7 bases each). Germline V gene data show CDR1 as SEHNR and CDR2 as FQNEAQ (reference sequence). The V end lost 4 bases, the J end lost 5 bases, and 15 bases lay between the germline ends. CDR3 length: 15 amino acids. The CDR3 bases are TGTGCCAGCAGCTCCGCAGGGGGGGCTCACAATGAGCAGTTCTTC. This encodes CASSSAGGAHNEQFF.

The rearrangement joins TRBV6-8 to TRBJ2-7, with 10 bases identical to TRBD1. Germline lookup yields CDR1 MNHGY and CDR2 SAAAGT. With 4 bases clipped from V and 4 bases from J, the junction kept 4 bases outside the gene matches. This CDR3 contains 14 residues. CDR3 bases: TGTGCCAGCAGTTGGACAGGGGGGACTTACGAGCAGTACGTC. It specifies CASSWTGGTYEQYV.

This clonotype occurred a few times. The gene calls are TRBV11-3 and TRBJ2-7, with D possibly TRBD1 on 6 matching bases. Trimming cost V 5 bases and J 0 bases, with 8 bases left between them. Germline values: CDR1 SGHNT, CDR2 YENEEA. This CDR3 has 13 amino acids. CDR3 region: CASSGRGSYEQYF. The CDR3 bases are TGTGCCAGCAGCGGCAGGGGCTCCTACGAGCAGTACTTC. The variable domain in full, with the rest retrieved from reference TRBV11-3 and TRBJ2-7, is EAGVVQSPRYKIIEKKQPVAFWCNPISGHNTLYWYLQNLGQGPELLIRYENEEAVDDSQLPKDRFSAERLKGVDSTLKIQPAELGDSAVYLCASSGRGSYEQYFGPGTRLTVT.

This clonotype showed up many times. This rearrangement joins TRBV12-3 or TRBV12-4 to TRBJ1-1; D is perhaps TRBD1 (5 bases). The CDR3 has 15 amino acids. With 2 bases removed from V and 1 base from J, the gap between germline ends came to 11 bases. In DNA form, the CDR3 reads TGTGCCAGCAGTTTATCCCCTACAGGGAACACTGAAGCTTTCTTT. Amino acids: CASSLSPTGNTEAFF.

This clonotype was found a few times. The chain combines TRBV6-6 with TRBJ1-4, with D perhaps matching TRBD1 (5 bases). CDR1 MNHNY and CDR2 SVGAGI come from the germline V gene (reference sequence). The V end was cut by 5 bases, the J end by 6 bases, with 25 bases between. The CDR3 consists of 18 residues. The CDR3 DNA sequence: TGTGCCAGCAGTAGTCCGGCGGGCAGGGCCTTTGTGTATGAAAAACTGTTTTTT. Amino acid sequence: CASSSPAGRAFVYEKLFF.

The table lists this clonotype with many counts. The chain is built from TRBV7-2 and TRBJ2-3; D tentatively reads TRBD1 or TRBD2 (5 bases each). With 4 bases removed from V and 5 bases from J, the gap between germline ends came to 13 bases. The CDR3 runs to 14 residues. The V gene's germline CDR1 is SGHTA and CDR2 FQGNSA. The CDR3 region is CASSWAVGEDTQYF. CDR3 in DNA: TGTGCCAGCAGCTGGGCCGTGGGGGAAGATACGCAGTATTTT. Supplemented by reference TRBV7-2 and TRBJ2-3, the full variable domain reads GAGVSQSPSNKVTEKGKDVELRCDPISGHTALYWYRQSLGQGLEFLIYFQGNSAPDKSGLPSDRFSAERTGGSVSTLTIQRTQQEDSAVYLCASSWAVGEDTQYFGPGTRLTVL.

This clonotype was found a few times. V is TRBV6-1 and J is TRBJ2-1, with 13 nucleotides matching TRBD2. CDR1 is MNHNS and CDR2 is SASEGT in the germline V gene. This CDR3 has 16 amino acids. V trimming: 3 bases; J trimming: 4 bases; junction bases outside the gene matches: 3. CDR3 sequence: CASSEGTSGDYNEQFF. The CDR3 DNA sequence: TGTGCCAGCAGTGAGGGGACTAGCGGGGATTACAATGAGCAGTTCTTC.

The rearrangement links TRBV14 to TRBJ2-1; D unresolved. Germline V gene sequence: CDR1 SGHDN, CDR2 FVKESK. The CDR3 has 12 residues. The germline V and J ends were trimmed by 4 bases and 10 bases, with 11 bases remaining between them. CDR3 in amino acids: CASSLRSKEQFF. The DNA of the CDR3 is TGTGCCAGCAGCCTAAGGAGCAAGGAGCAGTTCTTC.

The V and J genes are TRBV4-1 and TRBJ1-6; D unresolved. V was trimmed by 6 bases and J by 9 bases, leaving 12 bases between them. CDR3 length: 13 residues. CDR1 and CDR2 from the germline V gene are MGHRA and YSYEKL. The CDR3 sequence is CASSYGGGSPLHF. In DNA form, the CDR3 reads TGCGCCAGCAGTTACGGTGGTGGTTCACCCCTCCACTTT.

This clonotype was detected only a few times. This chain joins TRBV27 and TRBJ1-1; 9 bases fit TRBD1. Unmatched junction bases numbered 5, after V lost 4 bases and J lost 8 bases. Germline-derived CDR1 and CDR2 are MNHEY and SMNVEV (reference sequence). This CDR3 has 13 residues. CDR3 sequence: CASSSGTGLEAFF. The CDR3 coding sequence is TGTGCCAGCAGTTCCGGGACAGGGCTAGAAGCTTTCTTT.

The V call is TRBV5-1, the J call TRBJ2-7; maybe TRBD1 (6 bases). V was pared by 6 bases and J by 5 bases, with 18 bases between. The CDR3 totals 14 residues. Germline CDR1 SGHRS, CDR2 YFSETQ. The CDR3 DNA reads TGCGCCAGCACCGATTCAGGGGCTTGGAACGAGCAGTACTTC. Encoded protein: CASTDSGAWNEQYF.

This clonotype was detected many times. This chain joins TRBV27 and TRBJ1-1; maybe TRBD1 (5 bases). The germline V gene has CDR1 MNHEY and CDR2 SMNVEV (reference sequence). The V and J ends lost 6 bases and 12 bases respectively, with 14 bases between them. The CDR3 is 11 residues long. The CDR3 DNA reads TGTGCCAGCAGCCTGGGGGAGCAAACTTTCTTT. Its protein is CASSLGEQTFF.

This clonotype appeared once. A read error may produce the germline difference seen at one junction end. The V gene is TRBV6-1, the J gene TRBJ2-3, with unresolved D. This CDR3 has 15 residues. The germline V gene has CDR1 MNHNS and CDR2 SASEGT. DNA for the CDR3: TGTTCCAGCACCATGGACGAACTTAGCACAGATACGCAGTATTTT. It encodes CSSTMDELSTDTQYF.

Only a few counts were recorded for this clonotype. CDR3 DNA: TGTGCCAGTACCGGTCGGGATAGGACAGGGTACACCGGGGAGCTGTTTTTT. Translation gives CASTGRDRTGYTGELFF. V is TRBV19 and J is TRBJ2-2, with 8 bases identical to TRBD1. Unmatched junction bases numbered 13, after V lost 7 bases and J lost 3 bases. The CDR3 is 17 amino acids. Germline CDR1 reads LNHDA; CDR2 reads SQIVND (reference sequence).

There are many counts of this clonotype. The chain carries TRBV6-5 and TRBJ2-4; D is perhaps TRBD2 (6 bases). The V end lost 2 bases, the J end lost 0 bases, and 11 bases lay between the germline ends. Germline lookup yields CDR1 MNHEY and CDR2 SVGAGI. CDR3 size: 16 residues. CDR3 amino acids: CASSYEGGLAKNIQYF. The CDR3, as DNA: TGTGCCAGCAGTTACGAGGGAGGCTTAGCCAAAAACATTCAGTACTTC.

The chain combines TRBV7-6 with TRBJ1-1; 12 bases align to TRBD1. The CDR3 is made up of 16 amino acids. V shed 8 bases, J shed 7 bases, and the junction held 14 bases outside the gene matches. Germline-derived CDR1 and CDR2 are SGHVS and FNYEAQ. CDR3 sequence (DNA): TGTGCCAGCGGTCACCGGGACAGGGGGCTATACAATGAAGCTTTCTTT. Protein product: CASGHRDRGLYNEAFF.

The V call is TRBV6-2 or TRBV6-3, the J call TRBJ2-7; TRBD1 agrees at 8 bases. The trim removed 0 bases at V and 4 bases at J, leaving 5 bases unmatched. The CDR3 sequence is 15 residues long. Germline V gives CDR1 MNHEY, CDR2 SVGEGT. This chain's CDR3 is CASSYSRGTGYEQYV. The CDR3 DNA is TGTGCCAGCAGTTACTCGAGAGGGACAGGATACGAGCAGTACGTC.

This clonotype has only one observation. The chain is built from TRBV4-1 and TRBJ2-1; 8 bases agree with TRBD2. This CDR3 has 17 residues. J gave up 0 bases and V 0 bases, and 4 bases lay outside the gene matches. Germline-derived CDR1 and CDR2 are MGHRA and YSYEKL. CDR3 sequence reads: CASSQDDLAGSYNEQFF. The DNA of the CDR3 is TGCGCCAGCAGCCAAGACGATCTAGCGGGCTCCTACAATGAGCAGTTCTTC.

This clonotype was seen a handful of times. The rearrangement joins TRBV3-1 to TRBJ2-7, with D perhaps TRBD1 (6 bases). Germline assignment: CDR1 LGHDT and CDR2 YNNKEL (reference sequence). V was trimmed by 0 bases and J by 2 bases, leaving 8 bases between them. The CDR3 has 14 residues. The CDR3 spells CASSQDEGAYEQYF. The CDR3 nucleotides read TGTGCCAGCAGCCAAGACGAGGGGGCCTACGAGCAGTACTTC.

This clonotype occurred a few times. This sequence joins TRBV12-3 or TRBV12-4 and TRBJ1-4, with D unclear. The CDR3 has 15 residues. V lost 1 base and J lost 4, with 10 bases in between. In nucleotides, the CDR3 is TGTGCCAGCAGTTTAGTAGGTTCATTTAATGAAAAACTGTTTTTT. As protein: CASSLVGSFNEKLFF.

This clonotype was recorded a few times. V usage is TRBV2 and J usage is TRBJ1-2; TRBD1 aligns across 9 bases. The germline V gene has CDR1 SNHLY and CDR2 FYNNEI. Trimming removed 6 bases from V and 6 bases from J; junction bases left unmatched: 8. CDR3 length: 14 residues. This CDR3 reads CASRVDRGQHGYTF. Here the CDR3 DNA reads TGTGCCAGCAGGGTGGACAGGGGCCAGCATGGCTACACCTTC.

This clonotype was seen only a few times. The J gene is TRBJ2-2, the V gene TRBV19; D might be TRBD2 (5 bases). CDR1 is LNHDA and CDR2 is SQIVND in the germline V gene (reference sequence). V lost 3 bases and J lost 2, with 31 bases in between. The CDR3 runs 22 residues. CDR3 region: CASSIFPPALGEHRINTGELFF. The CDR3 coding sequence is TGTGCCAGTAGTATTTTCCCCCCGGCGCTTGGGGAGCACCGAATTAACACCGGGGAGCTGTTTTTT.

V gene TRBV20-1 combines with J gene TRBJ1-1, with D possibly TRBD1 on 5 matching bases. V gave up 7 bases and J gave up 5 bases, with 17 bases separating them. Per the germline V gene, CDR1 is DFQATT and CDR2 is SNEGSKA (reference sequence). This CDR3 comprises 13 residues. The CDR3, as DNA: TGCAGTGTCCCCCCCAGGGTGCCGACTGAAGCTTTCTTT. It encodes CSVPPRVPTEAFF.

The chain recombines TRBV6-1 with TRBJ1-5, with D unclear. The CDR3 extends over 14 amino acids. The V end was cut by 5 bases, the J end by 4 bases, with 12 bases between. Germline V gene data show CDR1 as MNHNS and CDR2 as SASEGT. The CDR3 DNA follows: TGTGCCAGCAGTTCCGGGCCATATAATCAGCCCCAGCATTTT. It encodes CASSSGPYNQPQHF.

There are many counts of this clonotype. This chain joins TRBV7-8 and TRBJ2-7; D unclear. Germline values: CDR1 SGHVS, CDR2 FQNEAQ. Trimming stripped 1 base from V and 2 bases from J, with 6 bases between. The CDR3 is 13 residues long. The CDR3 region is CASSLELPYEQYF. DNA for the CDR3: TGTGCCAGCAGCTTAGAACTCCCCTACGAGCAGTACTTC.